This T cell receptor beta chain was documented in a study of blood T cell repertoires in COVID-19. Looking at the study overall: Collection of acute and convalescent COVID-19 samples took place in the United States, Italy and Spain. The analysed material was cDNA or gDNA that came from T cells, B-cell-depleted T cells, or PBMCs.

In the study's own analysis: Amplifying reference gene primers gave estimates of nucleated cell counts. Profiling relied on immunoSEQ multiplex PCR, and the TCRdb table lists in-frame clones only, not all of them. The V and J calls and clone size were taken over from that table, and D and trimming were inferred from the DNA. This sample has tens of thousands of clones, with approximately 87% found just once. Germline V lookup: CDR1 SGDLS, CDR2 YYNGEE. This CDR3 comprises 15 residues. Between the trimmed V and J ends, which lost 1 base and 0 bases, there was a span of 11 bases. The chain has TRBV9 and TRBJ2-7; D might be TRBD2 (5 bases). The source material was peripheral blood. This TCR was recovered from a man aged 50 to 59 with active or convalescent COVID-19. The CDR3 DNA sequence: TGTGCCAGCAGCGTACGCGACTACACCTCCTACGAGCAGTACTTC. Translating gives CASSVRDYTSYEQYF.